These 28 T cell receptor beta chains were sequenced from one sample in a study of PD-L1 blockade in urothelial cancer. Assay used: immunoSEQ multiplex PCR; TCRdb lists only in-frame clones, some missing. The sample lists fewer than 50,000 clones, 70% to 90% occurring once. The time point was: peripheral blood 6 weeks after treatment start. The material was PBMCs, obtained around atezolizumab (anti-PD-L1) treatment. Receptors were obtained from a man aged 55 to 70 with urothelial cancer.

The chain uses TRBV10-1 and TRBJ2-5; possibly TRBD2 for D (5 bases). The V and J ends lost 3 bases and 2 bases respectively, with 7 bases between them. CDR1 is WNHNN, CDR2 SYGVQD, per germline (reference sequence). This CDR3 spans 13 amino acids. The CDR3 coding sequence is TGCGCCAGCAGTGACCGGGGACAAGAGACCCAGTACTTC. Amino acids: CASSDRGQETQYF.

The V gene is TRBV5-6, the J gene TRBJ1-4; D is possibly TRBD1 (6 bases). CDR1 and CDR2 (germline): SGHDT, YYEEEE. V dropped 4 bases and J dropped 8 bases, with 15 bases sitting between them. The CDR3 is made up of 14 amino acids. This CDR3 is CASSGTGYGEKLFF. The CDR3 coding sequence is TGTGCCAGCAGCGGAACAGGGTATGGAGAAAAACTGTTTTTT. The whole variable domain, filled in from reference TRBV5-6 and TRBJ1-4, reads DAGVTQSPTHLIKTRGQQVTLRCSPKSGHDTVSWYQQALGQGPQFIFQYYEEEERQRGNFPDRFSGHQFPNYSSELNVNALLLGDSALYLCASSGTGYGEKLFFGSGTQLSVL.

The chain carries TRBV4-3 and TRBJ1-5, with D possibly being TRBD1 (5 bases). This CDR3 has 16 amino acids. Trimming took 1 base from V and 0 from J, leaving 10 bases between them. Germline V gene lookup returns CDR1 LGHNA and CDR2 YSLEER. As DNA, the CDR3 is TGCGCCAGCAGCCAAGCTGCGCAGGGTAGCAATCAGCCCCAGCATTTT. Its translation is CASSQAAQGSNQPQHF.

This clone was seen once. The chain has TRBV4-1 and TRBJ2-1; TRBD1 aligns across 9 bases. With V trimmed by 3 bases and J by 7 bases, 7 bases remained unmatched. The CDR3 covers 15 residues. Per germline, CDR1 MGHRA and CDR2 YSYEKL. The DNA for the CDR3 is TGCGCCAGCAGCCACCCGGGACAGGGAACTAATGAGCAGTTCTTC. As protein: CASSHPGQGTNEQFF.

The V call is TRBV19, the J call TRBJ1-1, with 8 bases aligning to TRBD1. The J segment lost 0 bases and the V segment lost 11 bases, leaving 8 bases of the junction unmatched. This CDR3 spans 14 amino acids. Germline-derived CDR1 and CDR2 are LNHDA and SQIVND (reference sequence). DNA of the CDR3: TGTGCCTCCCGACAGGGGTTAATGAACACTGAAGCTTTCTTT. Amino acid sequence: CASRQGLMNTEAFF. Using reference TRBV19 and TRBJ1-1 for the parts outside the CDR3, the full variable domain is DGGITQSPKYLFRKEGQNVTLSCEQNLNHDAMYWYRQDPGQGLRLIYYSQIVNDFQKGDIAEGYSVSREKKESFPLTVTSAQKNPTAFYLCASRQGLMNTEAFFGQGTRLTVV.

V and J are TRBV19 and TRBJ2-7; TRBD1 matches at 9 bases. Germline V gives CDR1 LNHDA, CDR2 SQIVND (reference sequence). The CDR3 covers 14 residues. V lost 7 bases to trimming and J lost 4 bases; unmatched junction nucleotides: 8. The CDR3 DNA reads TGTGCCAGTATGTTGGGACAGGGTACGTACGAGCAGTACTTC. Residues: CASMLGQGTYEQYF.

This chain links TRBV6-5 with TRBJ1-2; TRBD1 matches 8 bases. There are 14 residues in the CDR3. V dropped 1 base and J dropped 7; count of bases not matched to a gene: 5. CDR1 is MNHEY, CDR2 SVGAGI, per germline. CDR3 amino acids: CASSYYGQGGGYTF. In nucleotides, the CDR3 is TGTGCCAGCAGTTACTACGGACAGGGAGGTGGCTACACCTTC.

This chain joins TRBV5-1 and TRBJ2-1, with 7 positions matching TRBD2. V shed 7 bases and J 0 bases; nucleotides not matched to a gene: 13. Germline V CDR1 and CDR2: SGHRS, YFSETQ. The CDR3 has 17 residues. This CDR3 is CASRAQASGLSYNEQFF. In DNA, the CDR3 is TGCGCCAGCCGTGCCCAGGCTAGCGGCCTCTCCTACAATGAGCAGTTCTTC.

This clone was seen a single time. The chain joins TRBV19 to TRBJ2-7; no definite D call. The germline V gene has CDR1 LNHDA and CDR2 SQIVND (reference sequence). CDR3 size: 11 residues. Trimming shortened V by 6 bases and J by 2 bases, and 5 bases separated the two germline ends. Written as DNA, the CDR3 is TGTGCCAGTAGCACACCCTACGAGCAGTACTTC. This encodes CASSTPYEQYF.

As DNA, the CDR3 is TGTGCCAGCAGTGAAAACAGGGCGAACAATCAGCCCCAGCATTTT. Translating it yields CASSENRANNQPQHF. The genes are TRBV2 and TRBJ1-5, with a weak D call TRBD1 (6 bases). This CDR3 region has 15 residues. The V end lost 2 bases, the J end lost 3 bases, and 11 bases lay between the germline ends. CDR1 is SNHLY and CDR2 is FYNNEI in the germline V gene.

CDR3 in amino acids: CASSALWTALSVGELFF. CDR3 sequence (DNA): TGTGCCAGCAGTGCGCTATGGACAGCCCTGAGCGTGGGGGAGCTGTTTTTT. The rearrangement joins TRBV6-1 to TRBJ2-2, with D possibly being TRBD1 (6 bases). The CDR3 extends over 17 amino acids. CDR1 is MNHNS and CDR2 is SASEGT in the germline V gene. V lost 4 bases to trimming and J lost 8 bases, with 23 bases between them.

The V and J genes are TRBV6-1 and TRBJ2-1, with 13 bases matching TRBD2. CDR1 and CDR2 (germline): MNHNS, SASEGT. J lost 9 bases, V lost 6 bases, and 5 bases had no gene match. The CDR3 sequence is 14 residues long. As DNA, the CDR3 is TGTGCCAGCAGGCCCACTAGCGGGAGGGGTGAGCAGTTCTTC. Protein product: CASRPTSGRGEQFF.

The chain combines TRBV9 with TRBJ1-5; weak D call: TRBD1 (6 bases). Trimming removed 5 bases at V and 5 bases at J, with 17 bases between. Germline values: CDR1 SGDLS, CDR2 YYNGEE. The CDR3 sequence is 15 residues long. The CDR3 DNA reads TGTGCCAGCAGTTACAGGGAGGGGTGGGATCAGCCCCAGCATTTT. Translated, it gives CASSYREGWDQPQHF. The full variable domain, with the rest looked up from reference TRBV9 and TRBJ1-5, is DSGVTQTPKHLITATGQRVTLRCSPRSGDLSVYWYQQSLDQGLQFLIQYYNGEERAKGNILERFSAQQFPDLHSELNLSSLELGDSALYFCASSYREGWDQPQHFGDGTRLSIL.

The J gene is TRBJ2-7, the V gene TRBV5-6, with D perhaps matching TRBD2 (6 bases). V was shortened by 3 bases and J by 3 bases, with 28 bases between the two germline ends. The germline V gene encodes CDR1 SGHDT and CDR2 YYEEEE. This CDR3 has 19 amino acids. The CDR3 loop reads CASSWVAQGGHLGGYEQYF. Here the CDR3 DNA reads TGTGCCAGCAGCTGGGTTGCTCAAGGAGGGCACCTAGGAGGCTACGAGCAGTACTTC.

The V and J genes are TRBV6-5 and TRBJ1-5; 8 bases agree with TRBD1. Germline V CDR1 and CDR2: MNHEY, SVGAGI. The CDR3 is made up of 13 amino acids. After removal of 6 bases from V and 5 bases from J, the junction contained 3 bases not matched to a gene. The CDR3 sequence: CASSGTGDQPQHF. CDR3 in DNA: TGTGCCAGCAGCGGGACAGGAGATCAGCCCCAGCATTTT.

The rearrangement links TRBV12-2 to TRBJ1-5; the DNA was not used to check the table's D call, TRBD1. TRBV12-2 is labeled a pseudogene. The CDR3 length is 15 residues. CDR3 region: CASRDRQGGNQPQHF. The DNA of the CDR3 is TGTGCAAGTCGCGATCGACAGGGTGGCAATCAGCCCCAGCATTTT.

The V gene is TRBV4-1, the J gene TRBJ1-6, with D hard to call. The ends were cut back, 0 bases at V and 6 bases at J, with 15 bases in the middle. Per germline, CDR1 MGHRA and CDR2 YSYEKL. The CDR3 has 17 residues. CDR3 region: CASSQEIPGFGNSPLHF. The CDR3 nucleotides read TGCGCCAGCAGCCAAGAGATCCCGGGATTTGGTAATTCACCCCTCCACTTT.

V is TRBV9 and J is TRBJ2-2, with 9 positions matching TRBD1. CDR1 and CDR2 (germline): SGDLS, YYNGEE. Trimming at V came to 2 bases and at J to 2 bases, leaving 1 base not matched to a gene. This CDR3 is built from 15 residues. DNA of the CDR3: TGTGCCAGCAGCGTGGGACAGGGCAACACCGGGGAGCTGTTTTTT. Protein product: CASSVGQGNTGELFF.

This rearrangement joins TRBV6-1 to TRBJ2-6, with unresolved D. The CDR3 runs 15 residues. Germline lookup yields CDR1 MNHNS and CDR2 SASEGT. Trimming took off 1 base at V and 2 bases at J, with 6 bases between the two ends. CDR3 in DNA: TGTGCCAGCAGTGAAGAGAGTCCTGGGGCCAACGTCCTGACTTTC. It is translated as CASSEESPGANVLTF.

J is TRBJ1-4 and V is TRBV30; D gene unclear. This CDR3 contains 16 residues. The germline V and J ends were trimmed by 4 bases and 2 bases, with 17 bases remaining between them. CDR1 is GTSNPN, CDR2 SVGIG, per germline (reference sequence). The CDR3 loop reads CAWTRRRGNTNEKLFF. DNA of the CDR3: TGTGCCTGGACGAGGCGTCGGGGTAACACTAATGAAAAACTGTTTTTT.

J is TRBJ1-1 and V is TRBV10-2; the D is unclear. The germline V gene has CDR1 WSHSY and CDR2 SAAADI. The CDR3 loop spans 12 amino acids. The V end lost 8 bases, the J end lost 5 bases, and 12 bases lay between the germline ends. CDR3 region: CASRAGRTEAFF. For the CDR3, the DNA is TGCGCCAGCCGAGCAGGTAGGACTGAAGCTTTCTTT.

The chain combines TRBV21-1 with TRBJ1-5; the D call TRBD1 from the table was never checked on the DNA. TRBV21-1 is flagged as a pseudogene. The CDR3 runs to 18 residues. This chain's CDR3 is CASSKALWGPHLYQPQHF. The DNA for the CDR3 is TGTGCCAGCAGCAAAGCGCTTTGGGGGCCGCACCTTTATCAGCCCCAGCATTTT.

The V call is TRBV6-4, the J call TRBJ1-6, with D unclear. Germline V gene lookup returns CDR1 MRHNA and CDR2 SNTAGT. The length of the CDR3 is 13 residues. Between the trimmed V and J ends, which lost 4 bases and 7 bases, there was a span of 8 bases. The CDR3: CASSAERNSPLHF. CDR3 coding DNA: TGTGCCAGCAGTGCGGAGAGAAATTCACCCCTCCACTTT.

CDR3 region: CASSLAGQGSSTDTQYF. In nucleotides, the CDR3 is TGTGCCAGCAGCTTAGCAGGGCAGGGTAGTAGCACAGATACGCAGTATTTT. The chain links TRBV11-2 to TRBJ2-3, with D perhaps matching TRBD1 (5 bases). Germline lookup yields CDR1 SGHAT and CDR2 FQNNGV. Trimming cost V 1 base and J 0 bases, with 14 bases left between them. The length of the CDR3 is 17 residues.

The chain couples TRBV19 to TRBJ1-5; the D is unclear. The CDR3 extends over 14 amino acids. Germline lookup yields CDR1 LNHDA and CDR2 SQIVND (reference sequence). V dropped 5 bases and J dropped 8 bases, with 16 bases sitting between them. CDR3 nucleotides: TGTGCCAGTAGTCCAGACACTTTGAGAAAGCCCCAGCATTTT. It yields the protein CASSPDTLRKPQHF.

The chain combines TRBV7-2 with TRBJ1-2; 7 bases are a match to TRBD1. Germline CDR1 and CDR2: SGHTA and FQGNSA. CDR3 size: 13 residues. With 5 bases clipped from V and 5 bases from J, the junction kept 5 bases outside the gene matches. CDR3 nucleotide sequence: TGTGCCAGCAGCGGGGGGACAGCTTATGGCTACACCTTC. It translates to CASSGGTAYGYTF.

The J gene is TRBJ1-2, the V gene TRBV18; D not resolved. V was shortened by 0 bases and J by 5 bases, with 10 bases between the two germline ends. Germline V gene data show CDR1 as KGHSH and CDR2 as LQKENI. The CDR3 extends over 14 amino acids. This chain's CDR3 is CASSPPLVGYGYTF. The DNA of the CDR3 is TGTGCCAGCTCACCACCTCTCGTCGGGTATGGCTACACCTTC.

This clone was counted a single time. The chain has TRBV7-2 and TRBJ1-6, with 9 bases aligning to TRBD1. CDR1 and CDR2 (germline): SGHTA, FQGNSA. J gave up 11 bases and V 1 base, and 6 bases lay outside the gene matches. The CDR3 totals 15 residues. The CDR3 here is CASSLVRTGVAPLHF. The CDR3 DNA sequence: TGTGCCAGCAGCTTAGTTCGGACAGGGGTTGCACCCCTCCACTTT. The whole variable domain, filled in from reference TRBV7-2 and TRBJ1-6, reads GAGVSQSPSNKVTEKGKDVELRCDPISGHTALYWYRQSLGQGLEFLIYFQGNSAPDKSGLPSDRFSAERTGGSVSTLTIQRTQQEDSAVYLCASSLVRTGVAPLHFGNGTRLTVT.